Given below is one TCR beta chain in context. The source of the sample is a study of blood T cell repertoires in COVID-19. Whole-study context: There were acute and convalescent COVID-19 samples, and they came from the United States, Italy and Spain. T cells, B-cell-depleted T cells, or PBMCs provided the cDNA or gDNA that served as material.

Original methodology: Estimation of nucleated cell counts was performed using reference gene primer amplification. The data were produced by immunoSEQ multiplex PCR, yet TCRdb's version contains in-frame clones alone and is incomplete. That table gives V, J and clone size, and the DNA gave D and trimming. The table includes 130,000 to 150,000 clones, under 90% detected once. The CDR3 length is 15 residues. The V and J ends lost 9 bases and 0 bases respectively, with 15 bases between them. The germline CDR1 and CDR2 sequences are LNHDA and SQIVND (reference sequence). Input material: peripheral blood. The source of this sequence is a human donor in a cohort sampled during active COVID-19. The rearrangement joins TRBV19 to TRBJ1-3; a weak D match, TRBD1 (5 bases). CDR3 bases: TGTGCCAGCACGATCGGGGGACTCTCTGGAAACACCATATATTTT. This codes for CASTIGGLSGNTIYF. Complete variable domain (other parts from reference TRBV19 and TRBJ1-3): DGGITQSPKYLFRKEGQNVTLSCEQNLNHDAMYWYRQDPGQGLRLIYYSQIVNDFQKGDIAEGYSVSREKKESFPLTVTSAQKNPTAFYLCASTIGGLSGNTIYFGEGSWLTVV.